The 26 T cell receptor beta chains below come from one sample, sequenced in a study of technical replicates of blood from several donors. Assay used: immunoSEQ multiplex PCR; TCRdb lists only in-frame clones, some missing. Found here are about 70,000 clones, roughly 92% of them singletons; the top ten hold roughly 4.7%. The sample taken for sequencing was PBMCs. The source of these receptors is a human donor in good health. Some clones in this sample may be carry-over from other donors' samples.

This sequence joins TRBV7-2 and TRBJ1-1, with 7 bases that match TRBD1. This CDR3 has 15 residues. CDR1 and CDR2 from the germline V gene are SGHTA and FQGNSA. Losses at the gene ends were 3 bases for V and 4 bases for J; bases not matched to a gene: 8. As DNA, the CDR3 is TGTGCCAGCAGCTTCTTTACCTCAGGGGGCACTGAAGCTTTCTTT. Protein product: CASSFFTSGGTEAFF.

Here the CDR3 DNA reads TGTGCCAGCAGCCCAGGGGCGGGCTACGAGCAGTACTTC. Protein sequence: CASSPGAGYEQYF. The chain links TRBV7-6 to TRBJ2-7, with D maybe TRBD1 (6 bases). The CDR3 is 13 amino acids. Deletions cut 5 bases from V and 3 bases from J, with 11 bases between. CDR1 and CDR2 (germline): SGHVS, FNYEAQ.

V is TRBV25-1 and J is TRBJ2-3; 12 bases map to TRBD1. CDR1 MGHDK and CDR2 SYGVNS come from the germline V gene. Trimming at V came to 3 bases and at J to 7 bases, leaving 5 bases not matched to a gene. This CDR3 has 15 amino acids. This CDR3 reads CASSDPGQGAYTQYF. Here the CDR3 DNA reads TGTGCCAGCAGTGATCCGGGACAGGGGGCCTATACGCAGTATTTT.

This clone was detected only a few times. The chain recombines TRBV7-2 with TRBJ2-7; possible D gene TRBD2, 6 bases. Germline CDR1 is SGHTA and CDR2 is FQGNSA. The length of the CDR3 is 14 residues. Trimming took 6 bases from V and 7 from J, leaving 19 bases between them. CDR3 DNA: TGTGCCAGCAGATCCGGGTCGGGAGTAGGAGAGCAGTACTTC. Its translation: CASRSGSGVGEQYF.

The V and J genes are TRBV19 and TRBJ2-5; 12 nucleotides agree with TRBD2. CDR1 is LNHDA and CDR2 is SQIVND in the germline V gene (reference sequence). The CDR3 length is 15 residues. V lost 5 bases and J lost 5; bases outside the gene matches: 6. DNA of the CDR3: TGTGCCAGTAGTCCCGCTAGCGGGGGGGCTGAGACCCAGTACTTC. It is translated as CASSPASGGAETQYF.

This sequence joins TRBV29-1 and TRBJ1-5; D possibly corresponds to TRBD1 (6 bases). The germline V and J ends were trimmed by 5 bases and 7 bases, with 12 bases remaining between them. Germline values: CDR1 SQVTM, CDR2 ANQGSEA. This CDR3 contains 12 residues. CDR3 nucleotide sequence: TGCAGCGTTAGGGAGGGGGGACAGCCCCAGCATTTT. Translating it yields CSVREGGQPQHF.

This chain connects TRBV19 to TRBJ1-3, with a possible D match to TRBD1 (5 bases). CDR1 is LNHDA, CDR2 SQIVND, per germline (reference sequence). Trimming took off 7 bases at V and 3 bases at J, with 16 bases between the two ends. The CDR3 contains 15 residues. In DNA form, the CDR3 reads TGTGCCAGTACTAACGACAGAAGGCTTGGAAACACCATATATTTT. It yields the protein CASTNDRRLGNTIYF.

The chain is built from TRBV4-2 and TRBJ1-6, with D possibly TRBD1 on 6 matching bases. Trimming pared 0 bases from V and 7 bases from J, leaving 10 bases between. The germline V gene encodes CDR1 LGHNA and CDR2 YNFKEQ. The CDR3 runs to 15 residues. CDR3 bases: TGTGCCAGCAGCCAAGATAGGACAGTAAATTCACCCCTCCACTTT. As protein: CASSQDRTVNSPLHF.

The CDR3 protein is CSVEDLGGQGSTDTQYF. CDR3 coding DNA: TGCAGCGTTGAAGATCTGGGAGGACAGGGGAGCACAGATACGCAGTATTTT. The chain has TRBV29-1 and TRBJ2-3, with 9 bases aligning to TRBD1. Germline CDR1 SQVTM, CDR2 ANQGSEA. This CDR3 contains 17 residues. The trim removed 0 bases at V and 0 bases at J, leaving 7 bases unmatched.

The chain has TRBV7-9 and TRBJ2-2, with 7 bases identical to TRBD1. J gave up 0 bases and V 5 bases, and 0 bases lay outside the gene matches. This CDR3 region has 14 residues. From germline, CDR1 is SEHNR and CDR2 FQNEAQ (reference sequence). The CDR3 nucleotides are TGTGCCAGCAGCCAGGGGGCGAACACCGGGGAGCTGTTTTTT. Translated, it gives CASSQGANTGELFF.

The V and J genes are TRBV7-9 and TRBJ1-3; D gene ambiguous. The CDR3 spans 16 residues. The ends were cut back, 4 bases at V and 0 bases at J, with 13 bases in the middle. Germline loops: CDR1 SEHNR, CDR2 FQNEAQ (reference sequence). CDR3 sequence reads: CASSWLGDISGNTIYF. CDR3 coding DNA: TGTGCCAGCAGCTGGTTGGGTGACATCTCTGGAAACACCATATATTTT. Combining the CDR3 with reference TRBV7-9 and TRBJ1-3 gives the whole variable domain DTGVSQNPRHKITKRGQNVTFRCDPISEHNRLYWYRQTLGQGPEFLTYFQNEAQLEKSRLLSDRFSAERPKGSFSTLEIQRTEQGDSAMYLCASSWLGDISGNTIYFGEGSWLTVV.

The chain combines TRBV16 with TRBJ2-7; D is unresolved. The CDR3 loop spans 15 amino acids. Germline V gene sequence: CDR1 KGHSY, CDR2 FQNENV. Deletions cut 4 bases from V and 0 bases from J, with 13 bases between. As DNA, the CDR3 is TGTGCCAGCAGCCCCCGAAGCAGGCGCTCCTACGAGCAGTACTTC. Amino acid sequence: CASSPRSRRSYEQYF.

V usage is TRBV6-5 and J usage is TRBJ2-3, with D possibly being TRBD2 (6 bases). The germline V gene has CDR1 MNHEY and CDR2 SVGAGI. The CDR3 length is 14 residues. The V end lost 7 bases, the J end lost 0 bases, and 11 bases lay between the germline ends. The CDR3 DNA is TGTGCCAGCAAAAGGCGGGGAAGCACAGATACGCAGTATTTT. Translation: CASKRRGSTDTQYF.

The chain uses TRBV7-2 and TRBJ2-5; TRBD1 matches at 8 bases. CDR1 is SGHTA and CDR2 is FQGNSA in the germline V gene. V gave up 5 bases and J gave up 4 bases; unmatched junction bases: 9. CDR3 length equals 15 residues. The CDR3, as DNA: TGTGCCAGCAGCCCGCGTCAGGGGGCAGTAGAGACCCAGTACTTC. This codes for CASSPRQGAVETQYF.

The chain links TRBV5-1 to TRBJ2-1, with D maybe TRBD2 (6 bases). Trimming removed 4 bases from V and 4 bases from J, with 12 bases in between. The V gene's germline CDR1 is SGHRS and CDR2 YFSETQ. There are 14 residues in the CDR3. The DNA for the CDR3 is TGCGCCAGCAGCATAGCGGCCCTATACAATGAGCAGTTCTTC. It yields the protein CASSIAALYNEQFF.

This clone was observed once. The DNA of the CDR3 is TGTGCCAGCAGTCACGGGACTAGATTCTACAATGAGCAGTTCTTC. This sequence encodes CASSHGTRFYNEQFF. The chain employs TRBV7-2 and TRBJ2-1, with 8 bases lining up with TRBD2. The CDR3 totals 15 residues. Germline-derived CDR1 and CDR2 are SGHTA and FQGNSA. V lost 6 bases and J lost 3; bases outside the gene matches: 7.

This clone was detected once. The CDR3 protein is CASSVRDSTPLHF. CDR3 nucleotides: TGTGCCAGCAGCGTCCGGGACAGCACACCCCTCCACTTT. V gene TRBV7-3 combines with J gene TRBJ1-6; 7 positions match TRBD1. The junction had 6 bases not matched to a gene; V was cut back by 5 bases and J by 11 bases. Germline assignment: CDR1 SGHTA and CDR2 FQGTGA. This CDR3 contains 13 residues.

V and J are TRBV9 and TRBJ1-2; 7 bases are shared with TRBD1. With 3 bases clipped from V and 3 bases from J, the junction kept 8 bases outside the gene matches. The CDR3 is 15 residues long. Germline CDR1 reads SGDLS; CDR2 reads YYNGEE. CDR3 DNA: TGTGCCAGCAGCGCCAAGGGGGCTGGGGACTATGGCTACACCTTC. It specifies CASSAKGAGDYGYTF.

The CDR3 region has the DNA TGTGCCAGCTCACCACCGGGAGGGGCCGCGGGAAACACCATATATTTT. Translated: CASSPPGGAAGNTIYF. The genes are TRBV18 and TRBJ1-3; a weak D match, TRBD1 (5 bases). The CDR3 loop spans 16 amino acids. Germline values: CDR1 KGHSH, CDR2 LQKENI. V lost 0 bases and J lost 4, with 13 bases in between.

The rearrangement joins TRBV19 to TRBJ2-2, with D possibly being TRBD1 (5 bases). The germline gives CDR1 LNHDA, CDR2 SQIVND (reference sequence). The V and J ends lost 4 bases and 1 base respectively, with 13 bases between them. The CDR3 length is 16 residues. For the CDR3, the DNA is TGTGCCAGTAGTAGGTGGGGCCCAAGGAACACCGGGGAGCTGTTTTTT. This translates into CASSRWGPRNTGELFF.

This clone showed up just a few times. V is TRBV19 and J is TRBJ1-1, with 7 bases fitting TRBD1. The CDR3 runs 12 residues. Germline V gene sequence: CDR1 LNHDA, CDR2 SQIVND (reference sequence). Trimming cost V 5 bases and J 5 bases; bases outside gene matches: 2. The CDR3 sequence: CASSATGTEAFF. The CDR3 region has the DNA TGTGCCAGTAGTGCGACAGGGACTGAAGCTTTCTTT.

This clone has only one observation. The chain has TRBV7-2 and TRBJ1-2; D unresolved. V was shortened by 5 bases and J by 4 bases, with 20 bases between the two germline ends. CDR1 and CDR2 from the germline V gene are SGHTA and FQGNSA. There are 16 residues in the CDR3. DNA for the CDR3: TGTGCCAGCAGCCATGGGCGGGTTATAGGGCTCTATGGCTACACCTTC. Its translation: CASSHGRVIGLYGYTF.

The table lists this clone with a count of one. This CDR3 reads CASSPLVGTYGYTF. The CDR3 coding sequence is TGTGCCAGCAGCCCCTTAGTGGGGACTTATGGCTACACCTTC. The chain links TRBV5-4 to TRBJ1-2, with D possibly being TRBD1 (5 bases). The germline V gene has CDR1 SGHNT and CDR2 YYREEE (reference sequence). The CDR3 contains 14 residues. V was trimmed by 4 bases and J by 5 bases, leaving 15 bases between them.

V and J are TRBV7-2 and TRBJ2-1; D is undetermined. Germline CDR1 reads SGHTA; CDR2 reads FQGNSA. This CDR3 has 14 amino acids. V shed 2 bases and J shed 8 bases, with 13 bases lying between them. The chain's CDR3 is CASSLSYRSDEQFF. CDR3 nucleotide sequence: TGTGCCAGCAGCTTAAGCTACCGCTCGGATGAGCAGTTCTTC.

DNA of the CDR3: TGTGCCAGCAGCTCCGGGACAGGCCCCAATCAGCCCCAGCATTTT. The encoded protein is CASSSGTGPNQPQHF. This rearrangement joins TRBV7-9 to TRBJ1-5; 8 bases line up with TRBD1. Unmatched junction bases numbered 5, after V lost 4 bases and J lost 3 bases. The V gene's germline CDR1 is SEHNR and CDR2 FQNEAQ (reference sequence). The CDR3 runs to 15 residues.

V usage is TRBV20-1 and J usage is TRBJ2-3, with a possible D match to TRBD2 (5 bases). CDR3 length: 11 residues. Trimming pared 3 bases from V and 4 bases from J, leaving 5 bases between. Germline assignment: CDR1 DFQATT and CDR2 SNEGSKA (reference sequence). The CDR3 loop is CSASGADTQYF. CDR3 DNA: TGCAGTGCTAGCGGGGCAGATACGCAGTATTTT.